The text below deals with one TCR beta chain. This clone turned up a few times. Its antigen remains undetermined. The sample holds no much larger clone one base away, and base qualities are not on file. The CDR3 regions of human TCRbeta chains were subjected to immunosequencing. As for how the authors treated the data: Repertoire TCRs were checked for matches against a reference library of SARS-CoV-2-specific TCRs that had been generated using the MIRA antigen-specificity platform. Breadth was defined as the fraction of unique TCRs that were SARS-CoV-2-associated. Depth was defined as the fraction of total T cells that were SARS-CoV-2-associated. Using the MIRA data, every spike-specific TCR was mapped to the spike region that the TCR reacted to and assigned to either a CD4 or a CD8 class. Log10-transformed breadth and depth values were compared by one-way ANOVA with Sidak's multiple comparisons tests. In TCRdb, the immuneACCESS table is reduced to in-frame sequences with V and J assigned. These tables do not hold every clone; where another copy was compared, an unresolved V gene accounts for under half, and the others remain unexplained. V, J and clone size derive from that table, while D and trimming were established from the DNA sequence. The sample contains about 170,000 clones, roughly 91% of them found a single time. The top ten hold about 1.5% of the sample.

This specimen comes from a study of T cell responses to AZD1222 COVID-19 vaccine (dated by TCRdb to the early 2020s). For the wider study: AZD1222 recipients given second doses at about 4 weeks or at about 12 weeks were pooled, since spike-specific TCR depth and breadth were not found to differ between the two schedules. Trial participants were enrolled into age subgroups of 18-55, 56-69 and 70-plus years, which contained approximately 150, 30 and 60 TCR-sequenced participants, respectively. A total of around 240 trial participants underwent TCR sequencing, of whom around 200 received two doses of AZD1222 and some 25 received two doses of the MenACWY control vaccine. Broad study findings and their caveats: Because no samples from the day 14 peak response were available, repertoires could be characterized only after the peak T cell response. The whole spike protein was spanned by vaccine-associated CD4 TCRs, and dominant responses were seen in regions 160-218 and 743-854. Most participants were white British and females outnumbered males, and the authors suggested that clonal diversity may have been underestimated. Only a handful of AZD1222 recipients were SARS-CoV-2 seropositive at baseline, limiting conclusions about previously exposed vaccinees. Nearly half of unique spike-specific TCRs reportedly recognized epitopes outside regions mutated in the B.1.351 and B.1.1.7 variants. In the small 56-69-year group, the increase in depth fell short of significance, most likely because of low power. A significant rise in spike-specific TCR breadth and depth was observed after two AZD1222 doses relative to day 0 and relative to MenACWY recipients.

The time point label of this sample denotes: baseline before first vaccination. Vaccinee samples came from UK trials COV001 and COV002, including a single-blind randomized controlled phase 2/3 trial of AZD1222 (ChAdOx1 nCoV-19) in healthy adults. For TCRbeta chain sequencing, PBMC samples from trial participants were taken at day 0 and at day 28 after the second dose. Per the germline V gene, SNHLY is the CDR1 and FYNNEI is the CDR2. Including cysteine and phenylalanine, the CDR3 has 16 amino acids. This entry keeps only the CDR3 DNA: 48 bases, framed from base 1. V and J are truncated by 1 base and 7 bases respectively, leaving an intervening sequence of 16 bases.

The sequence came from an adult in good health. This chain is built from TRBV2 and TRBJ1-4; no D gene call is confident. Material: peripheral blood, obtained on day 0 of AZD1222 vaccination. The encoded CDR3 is CASSEERTTVLEKLFF. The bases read TGTGCCAGCAGTGAAGAACGGACTACCGTTCTTGAAAAACTGTTTTTT. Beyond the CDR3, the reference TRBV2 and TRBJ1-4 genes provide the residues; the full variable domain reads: EPEVTQTPSHQVTQMGQEVILRCVPISNHLYFYWYRQILGQKVEFLVSFYNNEISEKSEIFDDQFSVERPDGSNFTLKIRSTKLEDSAMYFCASSEERTTVLEKLFFGSGTQLSVL.